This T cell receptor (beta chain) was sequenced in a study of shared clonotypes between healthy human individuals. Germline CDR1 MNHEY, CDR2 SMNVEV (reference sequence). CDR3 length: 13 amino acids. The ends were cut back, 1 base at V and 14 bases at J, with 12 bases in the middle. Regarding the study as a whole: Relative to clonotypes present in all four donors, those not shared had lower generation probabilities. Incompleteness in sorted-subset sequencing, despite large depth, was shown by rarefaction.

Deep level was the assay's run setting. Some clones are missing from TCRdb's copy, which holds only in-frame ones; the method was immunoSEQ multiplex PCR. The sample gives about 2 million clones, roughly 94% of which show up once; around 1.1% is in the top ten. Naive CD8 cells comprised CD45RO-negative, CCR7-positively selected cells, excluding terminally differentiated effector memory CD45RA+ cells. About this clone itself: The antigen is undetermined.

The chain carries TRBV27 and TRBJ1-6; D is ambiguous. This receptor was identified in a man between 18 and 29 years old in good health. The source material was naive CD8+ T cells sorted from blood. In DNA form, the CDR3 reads TGTGCCAGCAGTTTATTCTCCCTGGAGGCCCTCCACTTT. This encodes CASSLFSLEALHF.